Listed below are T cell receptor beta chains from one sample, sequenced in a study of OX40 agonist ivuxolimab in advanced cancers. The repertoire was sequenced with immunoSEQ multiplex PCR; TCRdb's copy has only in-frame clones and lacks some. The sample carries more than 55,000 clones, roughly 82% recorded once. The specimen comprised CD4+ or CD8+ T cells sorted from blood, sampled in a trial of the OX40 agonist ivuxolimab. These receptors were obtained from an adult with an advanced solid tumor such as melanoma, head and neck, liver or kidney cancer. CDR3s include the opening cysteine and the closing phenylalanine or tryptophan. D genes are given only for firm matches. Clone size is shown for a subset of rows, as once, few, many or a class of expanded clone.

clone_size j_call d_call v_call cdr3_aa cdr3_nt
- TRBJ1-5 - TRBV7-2 CASSLAAQPQHF TGTGCCAGCAGCTTAGCGGCTCAGCCCCAGCATTTT
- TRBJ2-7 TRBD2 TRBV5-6 CASSDSGGLGEQYF TGTGCCAGCAGCGATAGCGGGGGTCTTGGCGAGCAGTACTTC
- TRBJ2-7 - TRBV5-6 CASSPDRIYEQYF TGTGCCAGCAGCCCAGACAGAATCTACGAGCAGTACTTC
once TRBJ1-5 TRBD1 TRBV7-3 CASSGGTVLNQPQHF TGTGCCAGCAGCGGAGGGACAGTCCTAAATCAGCCCCAGCATTTT
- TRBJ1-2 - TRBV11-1 CASSRDGNRYGYTF TGTGCCAGCAGCCGGGACGGCAATCGCTATGGCTACACCTTC
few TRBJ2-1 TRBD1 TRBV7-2 CASSLSPQGAYNEQFF TGTGCCAGCAGCTTATCTCCTCAGGGGGCGTACAATGAGCAGTTCTTC
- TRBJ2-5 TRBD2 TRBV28 CASSGPAGAEEAQYF TGTGCCAGCAGTGGCCCAGCGGGGGCTGAGGAGGCCCAGTACTTC
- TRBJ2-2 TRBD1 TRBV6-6 CASGRQGNTGELFF TGTGCCAGCGGGAGACAGGGGAACACCGGGGAGCTGTTTTTT
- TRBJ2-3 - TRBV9 CASSVQGPTDTQYF TGTGCCAGCAGCGTACAGGGGCCCACAGATACGCAGTATTTT
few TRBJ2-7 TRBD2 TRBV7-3 CASSSGGTEYEQYF TGTGCCAGCAGCTCCGGGGGGACTGAATACGAGCAGTACTTC
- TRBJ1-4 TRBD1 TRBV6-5 CASSYPGQGVEKLFF TGTGCCAGCAGTTATCCCGGACAGGGGGTTGAAAAACTGTTTTTT
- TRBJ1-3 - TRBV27 CATRGGKANTIYF TGTGCCACCCGGGGGGGGAAGGCGAACACCATATATTTT
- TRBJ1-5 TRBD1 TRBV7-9 CASSLTGSGGNQPQHF TGTGCCAGCAGCCTGACAGGGTCTGGGGGCAATCAGCCCCAGCATTTT
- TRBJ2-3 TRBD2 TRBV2 CASSLLTSGAYTDTQYF TGTGCCAGCAGTCTACTGACTAGCGGAGCTTACACAGATACGCAGTATTTT
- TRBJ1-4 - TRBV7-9 CASSFGRATNEKLFF TGTGCCAGCAGCTTCGGGAGGGCAACTAATGAAAAACTGTTTTTT
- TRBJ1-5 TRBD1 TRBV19 CASTIRGKGQPQHF TGTGCCAGTACCATCAGGGGGAAGGGTCAGCCCCAGCATTTT
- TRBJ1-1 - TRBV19 CASMPQGSTEAFF TGTGCCAGCATGCCTCAGGGGTCCACTGAAGCTTTCTTT
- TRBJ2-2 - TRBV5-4 CASSPGGGTGELFF TGTGCCAGCAGCCCTGGGGGTGGCACCGGGGAGCTGTTTTTT
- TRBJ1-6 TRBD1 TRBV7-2 CASSSDRAKPLHF TGTGCCAGCAGCTCCGACAGGGCCAAACCCCTCCACTTT
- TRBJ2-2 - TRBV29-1 CSAALGPIGELFF TGCAGCGCCGCTCTCGGGCCTATCGGGGAGCTGTTTTTT
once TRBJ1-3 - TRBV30 CAWSEGTSLDTIYF TGTGCCTGGAGTGAAGGGACCTCTCTGGACACCATATATTTT
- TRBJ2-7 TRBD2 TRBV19 CASSPIWGGLSYEQYF TGTGCCAGTAGCCCCATCTGGGGAGGGCTCTCCTACGAGCAGTACTTC
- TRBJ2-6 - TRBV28 CASSLIGSGANVLTF TGTGCCAGCAGTTTAATTGGCTCTGGGGCCAACGTCCTGACTTTC
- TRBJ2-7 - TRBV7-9 CASSSLDWTPSSYEQYF TGTGCCAGCAGCTCACTAGATTGGACGCCCTCCTCCTACGAGCAGTACTTC
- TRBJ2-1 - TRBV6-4 CASSDRGLPPDEQFF TGTGCCAGCAGTGACCGGGGACTCCCCCCCGATGAGCAGTTCTTC
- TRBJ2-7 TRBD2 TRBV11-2 CASSLDWVGLAYEQYF TGTGCCAGCAGCTTAGATTGGGTAGGACTAGCGTACGAGCAGTACTTC
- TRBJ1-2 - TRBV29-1 CSVVRSGGRGYTF TGCAGCGTTGTGAGATCCGGGGGTCGTGGCTACACCTTC
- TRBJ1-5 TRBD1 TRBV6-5 CASNAQGAAQPQHF TGTGCCAGCAACGCACAGGGGGCAGCTCAGCCCCAGCATTTT
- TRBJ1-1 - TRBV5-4 CASSLGLNTEAFF TGTGCCAGCAGCTTGGGCCTGAACACTGAAGCTTTCTTT
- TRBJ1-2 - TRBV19 CASTIRGSDYGYTF TGTGCCAGTACAATACGGGGGAGCGACTATGGCTACACCTTC
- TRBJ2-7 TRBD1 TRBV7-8 CASSLVVGTEDNF TGTGCCAGCAGCTTAGTCGTGGGGACAGAGGACAACTTC
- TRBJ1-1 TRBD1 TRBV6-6 CASIYGTASTEAFF TGTGCCAGCATTTACGGGACAGCGAGCACTGAAGCTTTCTTT
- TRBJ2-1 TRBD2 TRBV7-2 CASSTTSGFEQFF TGTGCCAGCAGCACGACTAGCGGGTTTGAGCAGTTCTTC
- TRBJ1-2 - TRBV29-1 CSVVRATDGYTF TGCAGCGTTGTGAGGGCCACTGATGGCTACACCTTC
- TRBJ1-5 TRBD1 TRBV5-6 CASSSMTGGRGNQPQHF TGTGCCAGCAGCTCGATGACAGGGGGTAGGGGCAATCAGCCCCAGCATTTT
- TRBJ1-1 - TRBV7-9 CASSLGIRGQGRNTEAFF TGTGCCAGCAGCTTAGGGATACGAGGCCAGGGTAGGAACACTGAAGCTTTCTTT
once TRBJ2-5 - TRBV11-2 CASSSPRRIETQYF TGTGCCAGCAGCTCCCCAAGAAGGATCGAGACCCAGTACTTC
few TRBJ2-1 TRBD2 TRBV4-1 CASSPGTSGRSSYNEQFF TGCGCCAGCAGCCCCGGGACTAGCGGAAGGTCCTCCTACAATGAGCAGTTCTTC
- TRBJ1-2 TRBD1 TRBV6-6 CASRPYDREGYTF TGTGCCAGCAGACCCTATGACAGGGAGGGCTACACCTTC
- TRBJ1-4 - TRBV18 CASSRTDEKLFF TGTGCCAGCTCACGGACAGATGAAAAACTGTTTTTT
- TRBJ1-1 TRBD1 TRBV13 CASSFLQGGTEAFF TGTGCCAGCAGCTTCCTCCAGGGGGGCACTGAAGCTTTCTTT
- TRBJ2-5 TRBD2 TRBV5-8 CASSQGVAGYQETQYF TGTGCCAGCAGCCAAGGTGTAGCGGGGTACCAAGAGACCCAGTACTTC
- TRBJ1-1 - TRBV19 CASSPGRPSDTEAFF TGTGCCAGTAGTCCAGGACGGCCGAGTGACACTGAAGCTTTCTTT
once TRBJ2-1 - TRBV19 CASSIVRGGYNEQFF TGTGCCAGTAGTATCGTAAGGGGCGGCTACAATGAGCAGTTCTTC
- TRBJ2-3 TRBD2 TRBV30 CTHSRGLAGEGSTQYF TGTACCCATTCAAGAGGATTAGCGGGAGAGGGAAGCACGCAGTATTTT
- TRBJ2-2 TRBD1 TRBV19 CASSTRTGTTGELFF TGTGCCAGTAGTACCCGGACAGGGACCACCGGGGAGCTGTTTTTT
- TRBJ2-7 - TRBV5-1 CASSFGGRSSYEQYF TGCGCCAGCAGCTTTGGCGGCAGGAGTTCCTACGAGCAGTACTTC
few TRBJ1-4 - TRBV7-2 CASSSFPGATHEKLFF TGTGCCAGCAGCTCTTTTCCGGGGGCAACGCATGAAAAACTGTTTTTT
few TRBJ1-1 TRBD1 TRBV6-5 CASSRTGKGAFF TGTGCCAGCAGCCGGACAGGGAAAGGAGCTTTCTTT
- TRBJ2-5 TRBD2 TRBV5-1 CASSGRLAGGLRSQYF TGCGCCAGCAGCGGTAGACTAGCGGGGGGGCTTAGGTCCCAGTACTTC